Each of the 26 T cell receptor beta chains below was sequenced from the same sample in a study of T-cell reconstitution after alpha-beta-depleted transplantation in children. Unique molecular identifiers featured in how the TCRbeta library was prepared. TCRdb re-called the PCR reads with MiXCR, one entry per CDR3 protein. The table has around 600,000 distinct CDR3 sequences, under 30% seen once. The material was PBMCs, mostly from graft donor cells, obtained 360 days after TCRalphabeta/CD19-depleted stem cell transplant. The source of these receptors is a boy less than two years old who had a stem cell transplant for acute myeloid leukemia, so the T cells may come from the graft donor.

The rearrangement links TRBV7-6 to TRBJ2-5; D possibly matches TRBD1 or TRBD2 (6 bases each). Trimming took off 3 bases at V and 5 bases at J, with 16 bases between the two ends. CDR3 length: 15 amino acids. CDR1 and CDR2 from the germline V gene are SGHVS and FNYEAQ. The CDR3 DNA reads TGTGCCAGCAGCTTCGGGGGCCTTCATCGGGAGACCCAGTACTTC. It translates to CASSFGGLHRETQYF.

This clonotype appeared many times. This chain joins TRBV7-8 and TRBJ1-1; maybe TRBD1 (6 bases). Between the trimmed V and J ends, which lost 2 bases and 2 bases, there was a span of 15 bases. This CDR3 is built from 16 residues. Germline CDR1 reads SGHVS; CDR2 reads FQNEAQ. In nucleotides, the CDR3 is TGTGCCAGCAGCTTACAGGGGATTTTCCCAAACACTGAAGCTTTCTTT. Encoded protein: CASSLQGIFPNTEAFF.

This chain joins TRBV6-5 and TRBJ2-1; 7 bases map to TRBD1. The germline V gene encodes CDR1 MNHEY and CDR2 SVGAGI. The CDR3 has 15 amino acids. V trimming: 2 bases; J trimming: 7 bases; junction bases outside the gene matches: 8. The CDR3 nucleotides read TGTGCCAGCAGTTACCTACAGGGGTCAAGTAATGAGCAGTTCTTC. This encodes CASSYLQGSSNEQFF.

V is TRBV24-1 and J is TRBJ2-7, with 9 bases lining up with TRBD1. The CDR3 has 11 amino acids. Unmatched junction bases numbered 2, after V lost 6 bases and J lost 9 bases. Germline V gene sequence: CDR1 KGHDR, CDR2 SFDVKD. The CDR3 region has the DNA TGTGCCACCAGTTACAGGGGGCGGCAGTACGTC. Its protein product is CATSYRGRQYV.

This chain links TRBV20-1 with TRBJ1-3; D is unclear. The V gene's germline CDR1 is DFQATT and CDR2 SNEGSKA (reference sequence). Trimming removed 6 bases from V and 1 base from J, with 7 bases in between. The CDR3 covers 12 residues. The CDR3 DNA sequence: TGCAGTGCAGTGGGATCTGGAAACACCATATATTTT. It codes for CSAVGSGNTIYF.

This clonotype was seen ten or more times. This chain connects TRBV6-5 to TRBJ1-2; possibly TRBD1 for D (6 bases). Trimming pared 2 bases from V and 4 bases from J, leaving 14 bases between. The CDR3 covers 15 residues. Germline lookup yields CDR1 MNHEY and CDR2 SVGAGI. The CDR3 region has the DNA TGTGCCAGCAGTTACGCAGACAGGCCATCCTATGGCTACACCTTC. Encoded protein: CASSYADRPSYGYTF.

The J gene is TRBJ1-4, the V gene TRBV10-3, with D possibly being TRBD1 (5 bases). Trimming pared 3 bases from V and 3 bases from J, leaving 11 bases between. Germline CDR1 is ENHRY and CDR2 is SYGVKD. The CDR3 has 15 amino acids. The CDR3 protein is CAISDRGDANEKLFF. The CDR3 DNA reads TGTGCCATCAGTGACCGGGGGGACGCTAATGAAAAACTGTTTTTT.

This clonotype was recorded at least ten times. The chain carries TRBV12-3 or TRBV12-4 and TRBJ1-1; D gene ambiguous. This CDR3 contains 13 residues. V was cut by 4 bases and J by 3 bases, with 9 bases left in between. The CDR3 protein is CASSSSGYTEAFF. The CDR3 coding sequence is TGTGCCAGCAGTTCCTCGGGGTACACTGAAGCTTTCTTT.

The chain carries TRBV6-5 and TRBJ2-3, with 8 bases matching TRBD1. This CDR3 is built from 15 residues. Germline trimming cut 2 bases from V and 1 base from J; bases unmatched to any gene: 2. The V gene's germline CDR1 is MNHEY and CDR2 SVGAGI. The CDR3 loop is CASSYQTGGTDTQYF. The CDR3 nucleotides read TGTGCCAGCAGTTACCAGACAGGGGGCACAGATACGCAGTATTTT.

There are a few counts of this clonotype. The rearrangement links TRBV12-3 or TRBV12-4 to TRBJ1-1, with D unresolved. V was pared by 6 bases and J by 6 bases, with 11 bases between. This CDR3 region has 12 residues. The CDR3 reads CASSRLGSEAFF. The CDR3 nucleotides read TGTGCCAGCAGCCGCCTGGGGTCTGAAGCTTTCTTT.

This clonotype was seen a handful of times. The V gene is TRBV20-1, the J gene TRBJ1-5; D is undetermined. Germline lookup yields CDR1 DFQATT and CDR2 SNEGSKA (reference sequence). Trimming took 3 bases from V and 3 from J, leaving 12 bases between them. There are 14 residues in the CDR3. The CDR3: CSASNRGNNQPQHF. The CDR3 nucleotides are TGCAGTGCTAGTAATCGGGGTAACAATCAGCCCCAGCATTTT.

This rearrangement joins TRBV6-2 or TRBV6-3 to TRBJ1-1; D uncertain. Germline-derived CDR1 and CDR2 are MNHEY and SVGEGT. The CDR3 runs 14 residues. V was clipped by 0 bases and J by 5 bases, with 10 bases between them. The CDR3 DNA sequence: TGTGCCAGCAGTTACTCCTACGAACATACTGAAGCTTTCTTT. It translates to CASSYSYEHTEAFF.

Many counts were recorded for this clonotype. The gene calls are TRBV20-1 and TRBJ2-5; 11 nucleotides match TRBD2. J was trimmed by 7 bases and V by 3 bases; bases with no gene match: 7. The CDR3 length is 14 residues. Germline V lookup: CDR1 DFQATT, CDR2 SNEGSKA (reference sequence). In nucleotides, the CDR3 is TGCAGTGCTAGCCACCCCACTAGCGGGGGGACCCAGTACTTC. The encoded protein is CSASHPTSGGTQYF.

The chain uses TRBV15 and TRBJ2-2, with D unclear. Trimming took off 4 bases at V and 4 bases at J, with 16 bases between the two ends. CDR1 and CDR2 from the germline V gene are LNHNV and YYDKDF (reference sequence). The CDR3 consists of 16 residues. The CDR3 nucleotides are TGTGCCACCAGCATCATGGACGCCCCAGGCACCGGGGAGCTGTTTTTT. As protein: CATSIMDAPGTGELFF.

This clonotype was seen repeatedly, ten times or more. The CDR3 loop is CSASGGNEQFF. Written as DNA, the CDR3 is TGCAGTGCTAGTGGGGGCAATGAGCAGTTCTTC. The V call is TRBV20-1, the J call TRBJ2-1; D is possibly TRBD1 or TRBD2 (5 bases each). Per the germline V gene, CDR1 is DFQATT and CDR2 is SNEGSKA (reference sequence). This CDR3 is 11 amino acids long. Between the trimmed V and J ends, which lost 3 bases and 6 bases, there was a span of 6 bases.

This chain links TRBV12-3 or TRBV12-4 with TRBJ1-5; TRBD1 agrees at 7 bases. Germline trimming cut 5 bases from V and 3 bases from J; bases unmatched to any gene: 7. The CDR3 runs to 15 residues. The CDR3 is CASSLRGTVNQPQHF. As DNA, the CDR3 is TGTGCCAGCAGTCTCCGTGGGACAGTCAATCAGCCCCAGCATTTT.

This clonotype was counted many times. The CDR3 sequence: CATGRTSGTYEQYF. The CDR3 DNA reads as TGTGCCACTGGTAGGACTAGCGGTACCTACGAGCAGTACTTC. The genes are TRBV5-5 and TRBJ2-7; 10 positions match TRBD2. CDR1 and CDR2 (germline): SGHKS, YYEKEE (reference sequence). CDR3 length: 14 amino acids. J was trimmed by 2 bases and V by 9 bases; bases with no gene match: 8.

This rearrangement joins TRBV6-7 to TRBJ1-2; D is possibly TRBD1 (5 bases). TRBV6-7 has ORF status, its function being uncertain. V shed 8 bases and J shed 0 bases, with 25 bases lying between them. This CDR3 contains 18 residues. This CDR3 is CASCLSQSGGTPNYGYTF. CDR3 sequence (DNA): TGTGCCAGCTGTTTAAGTCAGTCGGGAGGGACGCCTAACTATGGCTACACCTTC.

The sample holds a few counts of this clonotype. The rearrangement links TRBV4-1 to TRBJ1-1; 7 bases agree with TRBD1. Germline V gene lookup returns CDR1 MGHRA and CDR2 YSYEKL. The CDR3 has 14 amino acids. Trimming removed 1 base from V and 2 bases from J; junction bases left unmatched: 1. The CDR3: CASSQGDSNTEAFF. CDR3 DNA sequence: TGCGCCAGCAGCCAAGGGGACAGCAACACTGAAGCTTTCTTT.

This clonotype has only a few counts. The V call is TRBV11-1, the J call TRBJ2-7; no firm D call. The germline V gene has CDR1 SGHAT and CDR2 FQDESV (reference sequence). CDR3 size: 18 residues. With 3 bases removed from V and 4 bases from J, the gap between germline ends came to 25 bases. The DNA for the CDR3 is TGTGCCAGCAGCTTGAGCTGGGTTTCCTCCCTGGGAAGGTACGAGCAGTACTTC. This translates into CASSLSWVSSLGRYEQYF. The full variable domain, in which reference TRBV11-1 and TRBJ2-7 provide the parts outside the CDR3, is EAEVAQSPRYKITEKSQAVAFWCDPISGHATLYWYRQILGQGPELLVQFQDESVVDDSQLPKDRFSAERLKGVDSTLKIQPAELGDSAMYLCASSLSWVSSLGRYEQYFGPGTRLTVT.

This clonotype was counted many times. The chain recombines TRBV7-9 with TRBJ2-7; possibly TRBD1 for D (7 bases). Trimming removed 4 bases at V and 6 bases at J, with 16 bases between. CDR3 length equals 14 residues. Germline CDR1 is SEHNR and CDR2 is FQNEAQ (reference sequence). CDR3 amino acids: CASSSGGTVSEQYV. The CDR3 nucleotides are TGTGCCAGCAGCTCAGGGGGGACGGTGAGCGAGCAGTACGTC.

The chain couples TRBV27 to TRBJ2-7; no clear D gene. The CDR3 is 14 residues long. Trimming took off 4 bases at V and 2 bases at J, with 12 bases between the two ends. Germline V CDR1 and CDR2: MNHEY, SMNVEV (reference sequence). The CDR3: CASSSVPDAYEQYF. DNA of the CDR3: TGTGCCAGCAGTTCGGTTCCGGATGCCTACGAGCAGTACTTC.

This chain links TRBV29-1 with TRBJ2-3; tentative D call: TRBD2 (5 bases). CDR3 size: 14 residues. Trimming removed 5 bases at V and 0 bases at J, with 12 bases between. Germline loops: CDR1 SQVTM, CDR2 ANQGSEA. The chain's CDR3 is CSVTAGASTDTQYF. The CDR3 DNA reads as TGCAGCGTTACCGCGGGTGCGAGCACAGATACGCAGTATTTT.

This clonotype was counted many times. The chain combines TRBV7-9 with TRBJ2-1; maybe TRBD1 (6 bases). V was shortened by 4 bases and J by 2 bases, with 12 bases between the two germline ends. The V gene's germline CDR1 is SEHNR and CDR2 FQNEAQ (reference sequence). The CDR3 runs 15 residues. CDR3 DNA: TGTGCCAGCAGCTCCGGACAGCCCCCCTACAATGAGCAGTTCTTC. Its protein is CASSSGQPPYNEQFF.

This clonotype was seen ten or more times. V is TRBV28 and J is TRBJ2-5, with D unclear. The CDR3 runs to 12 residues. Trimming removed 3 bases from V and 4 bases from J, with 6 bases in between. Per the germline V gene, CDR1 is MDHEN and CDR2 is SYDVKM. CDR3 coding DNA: TGTGCCAGCAGTTTCCTAAGAGAGACCCAGTACTTC. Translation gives CASSFLRETQYF.

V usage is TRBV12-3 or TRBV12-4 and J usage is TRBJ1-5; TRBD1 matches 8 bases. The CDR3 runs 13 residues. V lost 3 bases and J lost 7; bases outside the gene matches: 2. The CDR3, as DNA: TGTGCCAGCAGTTTTCAGGGGGCCCAGCCCCAGCATTTT. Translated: CASSFQGAQPQHF.